This TCR beta chain was observed in a study of blood T cell repertoires in COVID-19. About the research overall: There were acute and convalescent COVID-19 samples, and they came from the United States, Italy and Spain. Nucleic acid was either cDNA or gDNA, and it came from T cells, B-cell-depleted T cells, or PBMCs.

Germline V CDR1 and CDR2: LGHDT, YNNKEL (reference sequence). V gave up 4 bases and J gave up 5 bases; unmatched junction bases: 11. The CDR3 totals 18 residues. Assay used: immunoSEQ multiplex PCR; TCRdb lists only in-frame clones, some missing. The data contain some 120,000 clones, 85% to 90% of them singletons. Material for sequencing was peripheral blood. The sequence was collected from a man between 65 and 85 years old with active or convalescent COVID-19. The chain links TRBV3-1 (or the pseudogene TRBV3-2) to TRBJ2-1, with 13 bases matching TRBD2. CDR3 nucleotide sequence: TGTGCCAGCAGCCTAAAAATACCGGGACTAGCGGGAAACAATGAGCAGTTCTTC. Translating gives CASSLKIPGLAGNNEQFF.